These T cell receptor beta chains were read from a single sample in a study of T cell responses to AZD1222 COVID-19 vaccine. The protocol was immunoSEQ multiplex PCR, while the TCRdb copy is restricted to in-frame clones and leaves out a portion. There are about 160,000 clones in the sample; approximately 90% occur only once, and approximately 7.2% lies in the top ten. The sample in question was peripheral blood, obtained on day 0 of AZD1222 vaccination. These receptors all stem from an adult in good health. The CDR3 runs from the conserved cysteine through the conserved F or W. A D gene is named only where the DNA matches it firmly. For some rows the clone size is stated as once, few or many, or as a class when expanded; others skip it.

NA,NA,TRBJ2-2,TRBV19,CASSIFPGELFF,TGTGCCAGTAGTATATTTCCCGGGGAGCTGTTTTTT
NA,NA,TRBJ1-4,TRBV28,CASSLRTTLNEKLFF,TGTGCCAGCAGTTTAAGGACAACGCTTAATGAAAAACTGTTTTTT
NA,TRBD2,TRBJ2-1,TRBV30,CAWSVLGSGGLNEQFF,TGTGCCTGGAGTGTATTGGGGAGCGGGGGCCTCAATGAGCAGTTCTTC
NA,NA,TRBJ1-5,TRBV20-1,CSASFRVNQPQHF,TGCAGTGCTAGTTTCAGGGTTAATCAGCCCCAGCATTTT
NA,NA,TRBJ1-4,TRBV3-1/TRBV3-2,CASSQRGFTRNEKLFF,TGTGCCAGCAGCCAACGGGGGTTCACTAGGAATGAAAAACTGTTTTTT
once,TRBD1,TRBJ1-5,TRBV19,CASSSDRDREAYSNQPQHF,TGTGCCAGTAGTAGCGACCGGGACAGGGAGGCCTATAGCAATCAGCCCCAGCATTTT
NA,TRBD2,TRBJ2-1,TRBV7-3,CASSRLAGVNEQFF,TGTGCCAGCAGCCGACTAGCGGGGGTGAATGAGCAGTTCTTC
NA,NA,TRBJ2-3,TRBV19,CASSMGGRVSTDTQYF,TGTGCCAGTAGTATGGGGGGACGGGTCAGCACAGATACGCAGTATTTT
NA,TRBD2,TRBJ2-7,TRBV29-1,CSVRTSGRERVHEQYF,TGCAGCGTTCGGACTAGCGGGAGAGAGAGGGTCCACGAGCAGTACTTC
few,NA,TRBJ1-1,TRBV5-6,CASSLEGRNTEAFF,TGTGCCAGCAGCTTGGAGGGTAGAAACACTGAAGCTTTCTTT
once,TRBD1,TRBJ1-6,TRBV5-5,CASSQDRVRSPLHF,TGTGCCAGCAGCCAAGACAGGGTCAGGTCACCCCTCCACTTT
NA,NA,TRBJ1-6,TRBV28,CASSSRWGNSPLHF,TGTGCCAGCAGTTCCCGGTGGGGGAATTCACCCCTCCACTTT
NA,NA,TRBJ2-3,TRBV9,CASSVVGGGSTDTQYF,TGTGCCAGCAGCGTAGTGGGAGGGGGAAGCACAGATACGCAGTATTTT
NA,TRBD1,TRBJ2-7,TRBV27,CASSLQGALGEQYF,TGTGCCAGCAGTCTCCAGGGGGCCCTCGGCGAGCAGTACTTC
NA,NA,TRBJ1-2,TRBV7-8,CASSLIVRDGYTF,TGTGCCAGCAGCCTGATAGTAAGGGATGGCTACACCTTC
once,NA,TRBJ2-3,TRBV29-1,CSVDLDSSVADTQYF,TGCAGCGTTGACCTGGACAGTTCGGTGGCAGATACGCAGTATTTT
NA,TRBD2,TRBJ2-3,TRBV7-2,CASSPGGWRDITGTDTQYF,TGTGCCAGCAGTCCCGGGGGGTGGCGGGATATAACCGGCACAGATACGCAGTATTTT
NA,NA,TRBJ1-2,TRBV19,CASSRPGNTGYGYTF,TGTGCCAGTAGTAGACCTGGAAATACTGGGTATGGCTACACCTTC
NA,NA,TRBJ1-1,TRBV5-8,CASRFGGAGTEAFF,TGTGCCAGCAGATTTGGGGGGGCGGGCACTGAAGCTTTCTTT
NA,TRBD2,TRBJ2-6,TRBV7-9,CASSRVGGGVNVLTF,TGTGCCAGCAGCCGAGTTGGGGGAGGGGTCAACGTCCTGACTTTC
NA,NA,TRBJ2-4,TRBV4-2,CASSQEQVPSDIQYF,TGTGCCAGCAGCCAAGAACAGGTGCCTTCCGACATTCAGTACTTC
many,NA,TRBJ2-7,TRBV3-1/TRBV3-2,CASSQESWLRTYEQYF,TGTGCCAGCAGCCAAGAGTCTTGGCTCCGCACCTACGAGCAGTACTTC
NA,NA,TRBJ2-7,TRBV27,CASRGFGVVYEQYF,TGTGCCAGCAGGGGCTTCGGGGTTGTCTACGAGCAGTACTTC
NA,NA,TRBJ1-3,TRBV7-3,CASSLNGKPRNTIYF,TGTGCCAGCAGCTTAAACGGCAAACCAAGAAACACCATATATTTT
NA,TRBD2,TRBJ2-5,TRBV3-1/TRBV3-2,CASSQEPGTAGLAWTQYF,TGTGCCAGCAGCCAAGAACCTGGGACCGCGGGACTAGCGTGGACCCAGTACTTC
NA,NA,TRBJ1-5,TRBV15,CATSREVGGSNQPQHF,TGTGCCACCAGCAGAGAGGTGGGGGGAAGCAATCAGCCCCAGCATTTT
few,NA,TRBJ1-2,TRBV2,CASSGGVLVGYTF,TGTGCCAGCAGTGGGGGGGTTTTGGTTGGCTACACCTTC
NA,NA,TRBJ1-1,TRBV6-5,CASTQGTEAFF,TGTGCCAGCACCCAGGGAACTGAAGCTTTCTTT
NA,TRBD2,TRBJ2-1,TRBV29-1,CRAGGDNEQFF,TGCAGAGCGGGGGGCGACAATGAGCAGTTCTTC
once,NA,TRBJ2-4,TRBV6-1,CASSESEVLTEYF,TGTGCCAGCAGTGAATCAGAGGTTCTGACGGAGTACTTC
NA,NA,TRBJ2-2,TRBV18,CASSPGRTNTGELFF,TGTGCCAGCTCACCAGGGAGGACGAACACCGGGGAGCTGTTTTTT
NA,NA,TRBJ1-6,TRBV6-4,CASSDSSGMESPLHF,TGTGCCAGCAGTGACTCTTCAGGAATGGAGTCACCCCTCCACTTT
once,NA,TRBJ1-1,TRBV19,CASSRGNTEAFF,TGTGCCAGTAGTCGGGGGAACACTGAAGCTTTCTTT
few,NA,TRBJ2-1,TRBV18,CASSESSPNEQFF,TGTGCCAGCTCAGAAAGCAGCCCCAATGAGCAGTTCTTC
NA,TRBD1,TRBJ1-1,TRBV28,CASRTTGGVNTEAFF,TGTGCCAGCAGAACTACAGGGGGCGTGAACACTGAAGCTTTCTTT
NA,NA,TRBJ1-3,TRBV6-5,CATRRTGTSGNTIYF,TGTGCCACTAGACGTACCGGGACCTCTGGAAACACCATATATTTT
NA,NA,TRBJ2-2,TRBV4-1,CASSQDIGMGTGELFF,TGCGCCAGCAGCCAAGATATAGGGATGGGCACCGGGGAGCTGTTTTTT
NA,NA,TRBJ2-2,TRBV28,CASSPGEGGELFF,TGTGCCAGCAGCCCAGGGGAGGGCGGGGAGCTGTTTTTT
NA,TRBD2,TRBJ2-7,TRBV27,CASSLSLLAGEEQYF,TGTGCCAGCAGTTTATCTTTGCTAGCGGGTGAAGAGCAGTACTTC